The 27 T cell receptor beta chains below were found in one sample sequenced in a study of human T cells and chemical hapten exposure. Specified time point: patch test 1, 2 weeks after DPC sensitization. Treatment here: therapeutic diphenylcyclopropenone sensitization with weekly scalp DPC. Blood, whole and unfractionated, served as the source for total RNA extraction. Each CDR3 protein gets one entry after TCRdb re-called the RACE reads with MiXCR. The data contain tens of thousands of distinct CDR3 sequences, about 11% of them singletons. The sequencing here drew on whole blood, taken in connection with sensitization to the hapten diphenylcyclopropenone (DPC). These TCRs come from a woman aged 40 to 50 with alopecia areata. Some clones in this sample may be carry-over from other donors' samples.

There are a few counts of this clonotype. The chain joins TRBV12-3 or TRBV12-4 to TRBJ2-5; perhaps D is TRBD1 or TRBD2 (5 bases each). The V end was cut by 3 bases, the J end by 4 bases, with 15 bases between. The CDR3 has 15 residues. The CDR3 DNA follows: TGTGCCAGCAGTTTCGGGTCCGGGACGGGAGAGACCCAGTACTTC. Protein product: CASSFGSGTGETQYF.

This sequence joins TRBV7-6 and TRBJ2-1; possible D gene TRBD2, 5 bases. Germline CDR1 SGHVS, CDR2 FNYEAQ. The CDR3 runs 16 residues. V lost 5 bases to trimming and J lost 7 bases, with 21 bases between them. CDR3 nucleotide sequence: TGTGCCAGCAGCCACATAGCGCGCCCGGGGATGAATGAGCAGTTCTTC. As protein: CASSHIARPGMNEQFF.

The gene calls are TRBV11-2 and TRBJ2-3; TRBD2 agrees at 9 bases. The germline V gene has CDR1 SGHAT and CDR2 FQNNGV. The CDR3 has 13 residues. J was trimmed by 14 bases and V by 4 bases; bases with no gene match: 10. The CDR3 DNA is TGTGCCAGCAGCTCCCCAGGTAGCGGGAGTCGGTATTTT. This gives the protein CASSSPGSGSRYF.

The sample holds many counts of this clonotype. The V and J genes are TRBV2 and TRBJ2-1; TRBD1 is a possible D gene (6 bases). This CDR3 contains 14 residues. The V gene's germline CDR1 is SNHLY and CDR2 FYNNEI. Trimming left V 8 bases short and J 6 bases short, with 17 bases between. The DNA of the CDR3 is TGTGCCAGCGGGGGCGGATTTCCCCCCAATGAGCAGTTCTTC. Its translation is CASGGGFPPNEQFF.

This clonotype was recorded at least ten times. The genes are TRBV4-3 and TRBJ2-7; the D is unclear. This CDR3 comprises 13 residues. V was clipped by 0 bases and J by 6 bases, with 9 bases between them. The V gene's germline CDR1 is LGHNA and CDR2 YSLEER. The DNA of the CDR3 is TGCGCCAGCAGCCAAGATAGGCAGTTCGAGCAGTACTTC. Its translation: CASSQDRQFEQYF.

There are many counts of this clonotype. V usage is TRBV9 and J usage is TRBJ2-5; D call uncertain. Germline values: CDR1 SGDLS, CDR2 YYNGEE. Trimming pared 2 bases from V and 1 base from J, leaving 6 bases between. This CDR3 spans 13 amino acids. CDR3 sequence: CASSVGFQETQYF. In nucleotides, the CDR3 is TGTGCCAGCAGCGTCGGGTTCCAAGAGACCCAGTACTTC.

The V gene is TRBV11-3, the J gene TRBJ1-4; 8 positions match TRBD1. The V gene's germline CDR1 is SGHNT and CDR2 YENEEA. Trimming took 4 bases from V and 7 from J; bases not matched to a gene: 8. The CDR3 extends over 15 amino acids. In nucleotides, the CDR3 is TGTGCCAGCAGCTCGCAGGGGGCGTCAGGTGAAAAACTGTTTTTT. Protein product: CASSSQGASGEKLFF.

This sequence joins TRBV7-9 and TRBJ2-7; D call uncertain. Germline lookup yields CDR1 SEHNR and CDR2 FQNEAQ (reference sequence). The CDR3 covers 16 residues. V was cut by 4 bases and J by 1 base, with 17 bases left in between. The DNA for the CDR3 is TGTGCCAGCAGCTCCGCGGCACAGCCGTTATCCTACGAGCAGTACTTC. It yields the protein CASSSAAQPLSYEQYF. The complete variable domain, with remaining parts taken from reference TRBV7-9 and TRBJ2-7, reads DTGVSQNPRHKITKRGQNVTFRCDPISEHNRLYWYRQTLGQGPEFLTYFQNEAQLEKSRLLSDRFSAERPKGSFSTLEIQRTEQGDSAMYLCASSSAAQPLSYEQYFGPGTRLTVT.

The chain uses TRBV2 and TRBJ1-4, with D hard to call. Trimming left V 4 bases short and J 5 bases short, with 14 bases between. The germline gives CDR1 SNHLY, CDR2 FYNNEI. This CDR3 has 15 residues. This CDR3 is CASSADKGRNEKLFF. Written as DNA, the CDR3 is TGTGCCAGCAGTGCCGACAAAGGGAGAAATGAAAAACTGTTTTTT.

V and J are TRBV7-9 and TRBJ2-1; weak D call: TRBD1 (5 bases). The CDR3 sequence is 13 residues long. Looked up from germline, CDR1 is SEHNR and CDR2 is FQNEAQ (reference sequence). V dropped 7 bases and J dropped 9 bases, with 16 bases sitting between them. The CDR3 loop is CASNNPKGFEQFF. The CDR3 bases are TGTGCCAGCAACAACCCGAAGGGGTTTGAGCAGTTCTTC.

This clonotype was recorded only once. V is TRBV11-2 and J is TRBJ2-5; possible D gene TRBD2, 6 bases. Trimming took 0 bases from V and 4 from J, leaving 9 bases between them. The germline V gene has CDR1 SGHAT and CDR2 FQNNGV. This CDR3 is built from 14 residues. CDR3: CASSLEPGVETQYF. DNA of the CDR3: TGTGCCAGCAGCTTAGAACCGGGGGTAGAGACCCAGTACTTC.

This clonotype was seen a handful of times. CDR3 region: CASSSQGGQPQHF. Written as DNA, the CDR3 is TGTGCCAGCAGCTCCCAGGGGGGTCAGCCCCAGCATTTT. J is TRBJ1-5 and V is TRBV11-2, with 7 bases that match TRBD1. Trimming removed 4 bases from V and 6 bases from J; junction bases left unmatched: 3. Germline-derived CDR1 and CDR2 are SGHAT and FQNNGV. The CDR3 sequence is 13 residues long.

V gene TRBV12-3 or TRBV12-4 combines with J gene TRBJ2-2; possibly TRBD1 for D (5 bases). The V end was cut by 7 bases, the J end by 5 bases, with 11 bases between. The CDR3 spans 13 residues. CDR3 amino acids: CASILQGTGELFF. CDR3 bases: TGTGCCAGCATTCTCCAGGGAACCGGGGAGCTGTTTTTT.

V and J are TRBV3-1 and TRBJ1-1, with TRBD1 matching 8 bases. V shed 1 base and J 1 base; nucleotides not matched to a gene: 5. CDR3 length: 16 amino acids. Germline V gene sequence: CDR1 LGHDT, CDR2 YNNKEL (reference sequence). CDR3 sequence: CASSQATGAGNTEAFF. CDR3 in DNA: TGTGCCAGCAGCCAAGCGACAGGGGCCGGGAACACTGAAGCTTTCTTT.

J is TRBJ1-5 and V is TRBV7-2, with D possibly being TRBD1 (5 bases). The CDR3 sequence is 16 residues long. Germline CDR1 reads SGHTA; CDR2 reads FQGNSA. The V end lost 0 bases, the J end lost 2 bases, and 11 bases lay between the germline ends. The CDR3: CASSLAFRVGNQPQHF. For the CDR3, the DNA is TGTGCCAGCAGCTTAGCGTTCAGGGTTGGCAATCAGCCCCAGCATTTT.

This clonotype was recorded at least ten times. The rearrangement uses TRBV18 and TRBJ2-7; D not resolved. The V and J ends lost 4 bases and 4 bases respectively, with 14 bases between them. The CDR3 runs to 14 residues. CDR1 is KGHSH and CDR2 is LQKENI in the germline V gene. The CDR3 here is CASSLVPSVYEQYF. The DNA of the CDR3 is TGTGCCAGCTCACTGGTCCCCTCGGTGTACGAGCAGTACTTC.

This clonotype has only a few counts. V gene TRBV7-9 combines with J gene TRBJ2-5; 7 bases match TRBD2. Trimming at V came to 3 bases and at J to 2 bases, leaving 6 bases not matched to a gene. This CDR3 has 15 amino acids. CDR1 and CDR2 from the germline V gene are SEHNR and FQNEAQ (reference sequence). CDR3 amino acids: CASSFGAGIQETQYF. Here the CDR3 DNA reads TGTGCCAGCAGCTTTGGAGCGGGGATTCAAGAGACCCAGTACTTC.

Many counts were recorded for this clonotype. The rearrangement joins TRBV3-2 to TRBJ2-5; the table gives TRBD1 as D, unverified against the DNA. TRBV3-2 is designated a pseudogene. This CDR3 contains 13 residues. This CDR3 reads CASSQERGETQYF. In nucleotides, the CDR3 is TGTGCCAGCAGCCAAGAGAGGGGAGAGACCCAGTACTTC.

There are many counts of this clonotype. V is TRBV10-1 and J is TRBJ2-2; D might be TRBD1 (5 bases). Germline loops: CDR1 WNHNN, CDR2 SYGVQD (reference sequence). V gave up 6 bases and J gave up 2 bases, with 13 bases separating them. This CDR3 region has 15 residues. CDR3 residues: CASSPDSLNTGELFF. CDR3 nucleotides: TGCGCCAGCAGCCCAGACAGTCTCAACACCGGGGAGCTGTTTTTT.

This clonotype was counted only a few times. The chain uses TRBV11-2 and TRBJ2-5; 10 nucleotides line up with TRBD1. The CDR3 has 15 amino acids. V was clipped by 4 bases and J by 4 bases; unmatched bases: 6. CDR1 and CDR2 from the germline V gene are SGHAT and FQNNGV. The CDR3 nucleotides read TGTGCCAGCAGCTCCGGGACAGGGGTGAGAGAGACCCAGTACTTC. Translating it yields CASSSGTGVRETQYF. Full variable domain (outside the CDR3, taken from reference TRBV11-2 and TRBJ2-5): EAGVAQSPRYKIIEKRQSVAFWCNPISGHATLYWYQQILGQGPKLLIQFQNNGVVDDSQLPKDRFSAERLKGVDSTLKIQPAKLEDSAVYLCASSSGTGVRETQYFGPGTRLLVL.

The chain employs TRBV6-1 and TRBJ1-6; a possible D gene is TRBD1 (5 bases). The CDR3 runs 11 residues. Between the trimmed V and J ends, which lost 6 bases and 10 bases, there was a span of 7 bases. CDR1 is MNHNS and CDR2 is SASEGT in the germline V gene. In nucleotides, the CDR3 is TGTGCCAGCAGGGAGGGGTCACCCCTCCACTTT. It codes for CASREGSPLHF.

This clonotype showed up many times. The chain carries TRBV15 and TRBJ1-5, with D possibly being TRBD1 (6 bases). The CDR3 totals 13 residues. The V end was cut by 0 bases, the J end by 12 bases, with 12 bases between. The germline V gene has CDR1 LNHNV and CDR2 YYDKDF (reference sequence). This chain's CDR3 is CATSRDLGGVQHF. CDR3 nucleotides: TGTGCCACCAGCAGAGATCTGGGGGGCGTCCAGCATTTT.

This clonotype was detected ten times or more. This chain uses TRBV20-1 with TRBJ2-3; the match to TRBD2 covers 9 bases. The junction had 6 bases not matched to a gene; V was cut back by 0 bases and J by 2 bases. Germline values: CDR1 DFQATT, CDR2 SNEGSKA (reference sequence). The CDR3 totals 16 residues. The CDR3 DNA reads as TGCAGTGCTAGAGACCCGATAGCGGGAGACACAGATACGCAGTATTTT. Translated: CSARDPIAGDTDTQYF.

Here the CDR3 reads CASSGTTGGREAFF. The CDR3 coding sequence is TGTGCCAGCAGTGGGACGACAGGGGGCCGGGAAGCTTTCTTT. This chain uses TRBV27 with TRBJ1-1; 10 bases map to TRBD1. CDR3 size: 14 residues. V dropped 5 bases and J dropped 8; count of bases not matched to a gene: 8. Germline assignment: CDR1 MNHEY and CDR2 SMNVEV (reference sequence).

The chain employs TRBV6-5 and TRBJ2-7, with D possibly matching TRBD1 (5 bases). Per germline, CDR1 MNHEY and CDR2 SVGAGI. The germline V and J ends were trimmed by 0 bases and 0 bases, with 9 bases remaining between them. CDR3 length: 15 residues. The CDR3 protein is CASSYSYDSSYEQYF. CDR3 in DNA: TGTGCCAGCAGTTACTCGTACGACAGCTCCTACGAGCAGTACTTC.

The chain couples TRBV19 to TRBJ1-2; D is uncertain. In germline, CDR1 is LNHDA, CDR2 SQIVND (reference sequence). Trimming took off 1 base at V and 2 bases at J, with 8 bases between the two ends. The CDR3 extends over 14 amino acids. The chain's CDR3 is CASSIGDGNYGYTF. CDR3 nucleotide sequence: TGTGCCAGTAGTATAGGAGACGGCAACTATGGCTACACCTTC.

Of note for this clonotype: The junction and the germline gene differ at one end; a read error may be behind it. The rearrangement uses TRBV6-2 or TRBV6-3 and TRBJ2-3; D possibly corresponds to TRBD2 (5 bases). Germline V gene sequence: CDR1 MNHEY, CDR2 SVGEGT. The CDR3 is 15 amino acids. The CDR3 DNA is TGTGCCGGCATTCCCGGTGGTCCTAGCACAGATACGCAGTATTTC. This codes for CAGIPGGPSTDTQYF.